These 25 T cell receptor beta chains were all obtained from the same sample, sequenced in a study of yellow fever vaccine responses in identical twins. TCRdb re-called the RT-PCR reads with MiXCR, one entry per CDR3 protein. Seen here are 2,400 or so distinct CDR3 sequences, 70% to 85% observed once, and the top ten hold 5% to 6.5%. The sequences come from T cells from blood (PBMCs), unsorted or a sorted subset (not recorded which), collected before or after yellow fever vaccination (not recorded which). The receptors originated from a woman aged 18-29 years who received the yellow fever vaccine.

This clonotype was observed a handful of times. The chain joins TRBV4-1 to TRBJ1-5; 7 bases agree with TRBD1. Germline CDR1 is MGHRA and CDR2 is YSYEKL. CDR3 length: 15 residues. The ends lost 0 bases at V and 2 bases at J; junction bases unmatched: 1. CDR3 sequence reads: CASSQDGTGNQPQHF. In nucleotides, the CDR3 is TGCGCCAGCAGCCAAGACGGGACAGGCAATCAGCCCCAGCATTTT.

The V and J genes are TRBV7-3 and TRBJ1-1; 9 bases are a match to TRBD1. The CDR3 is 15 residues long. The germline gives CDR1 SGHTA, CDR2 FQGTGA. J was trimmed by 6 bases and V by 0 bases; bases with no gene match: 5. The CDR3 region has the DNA TGTGCCAGCAGCTTAACGGGACAGGGTGTCTCTGAAGCTTTCTTT. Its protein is CASSLTGQGVSEAFF. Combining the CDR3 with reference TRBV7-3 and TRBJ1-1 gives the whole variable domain GAGVSQTPSNKVTEKGKYVELRCDPISGHTALYWYRQSLGQGPEFLIYFQGTGAADDSGLPNDRFFAVRPEGSVSTLKIQRTERGDSAVYLCASSLTGQGVSEAFFGQGTRLTVV.

CDR3 coding DNA: TGTGCCAGTAGTATACTTGACAGGCTTAGCAATCAGCCCCAGCATTTT. Residues: CASSILDRLSNQPQHF. The chain couples TRBV19 to TRBJ1-5; a possible D gene is TRBD1 (6 bases). Germline assignment: CDR1 LNHDA and CDR2 SQIVND (reference sequence). The length of the CDR3 is 16 residues. V lost 2 bases to trimming and J lost 0 bases, with 11 bases between them.

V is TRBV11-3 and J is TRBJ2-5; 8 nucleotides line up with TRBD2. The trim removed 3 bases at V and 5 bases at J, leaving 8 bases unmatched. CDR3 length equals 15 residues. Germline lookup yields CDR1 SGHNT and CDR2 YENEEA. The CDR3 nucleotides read TGTGCCAGCAGCTTTAACAGCGGGAGTGGGGAGACCCAGTACTTC. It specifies CASSFNSGSGETQYF.

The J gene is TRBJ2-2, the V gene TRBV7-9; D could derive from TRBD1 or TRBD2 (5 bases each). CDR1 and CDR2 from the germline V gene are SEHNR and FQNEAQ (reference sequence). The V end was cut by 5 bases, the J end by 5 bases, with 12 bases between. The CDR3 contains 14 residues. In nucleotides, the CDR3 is TGTGCCAGCAGCCCCGGGACGGCTACCGGGGAGCTGTTTTTT. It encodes CASSPGTATGELFF.

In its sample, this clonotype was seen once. Written as DNA, the CDR3 is TGCAGCGTTGAAACCGGGAGGACCACCTACGAGCAGTACTTC. It codes for CSVETGRTTYEQYF. The chain recombines TRBV29-1 with TRBJ2-7; 7 bases agree with TRBD2. The CDR3 runs to 14 residues. Germline lookup yields CDR1 SQVTM and CDR2 ANQGSEA. V trimming: 2 bases; J trimming: 2 bases; junction bases outside the gene matches: 6.

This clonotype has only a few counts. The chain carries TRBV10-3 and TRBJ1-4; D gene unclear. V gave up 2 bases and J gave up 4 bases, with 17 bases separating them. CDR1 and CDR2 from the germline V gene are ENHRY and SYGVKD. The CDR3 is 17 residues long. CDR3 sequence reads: CAISEGKSPLGNEKLFF. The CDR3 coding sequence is TGTGCCATCAGTGAGGGGAAGTCGCCCCTAGGTAATGAAAAACTGTTTTTT.

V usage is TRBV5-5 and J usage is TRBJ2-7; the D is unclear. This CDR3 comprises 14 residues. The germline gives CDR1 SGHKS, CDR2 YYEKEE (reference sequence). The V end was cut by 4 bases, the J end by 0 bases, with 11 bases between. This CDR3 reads CASSRVGGSYEQYV. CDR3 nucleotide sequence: TGTGCCAGCAGCAGAGTAGGTGGCTCCTACGAGCAGTACGTC.

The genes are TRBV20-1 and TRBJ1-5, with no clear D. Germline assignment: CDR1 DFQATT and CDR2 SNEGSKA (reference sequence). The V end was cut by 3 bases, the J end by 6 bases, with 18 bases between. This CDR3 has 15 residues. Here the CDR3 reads CSASAFGGRGQPQHF. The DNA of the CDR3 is TGCAGTGCTAGTGCGTTCGGAGGCCGGGGTCAGCCCCAGCATTTT.

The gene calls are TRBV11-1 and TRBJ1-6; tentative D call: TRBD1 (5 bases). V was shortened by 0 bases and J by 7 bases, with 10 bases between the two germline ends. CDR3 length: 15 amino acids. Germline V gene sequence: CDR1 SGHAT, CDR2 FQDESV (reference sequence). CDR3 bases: TGTGCCAGCAGCTTAGCGGCAGGGTCGAATTCACCCCTCCACTTT. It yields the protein CASSLAAGSNSPLHF.

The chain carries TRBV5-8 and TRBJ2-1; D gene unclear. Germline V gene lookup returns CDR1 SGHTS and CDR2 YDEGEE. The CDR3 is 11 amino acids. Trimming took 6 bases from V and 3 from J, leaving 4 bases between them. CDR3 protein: CASMVYNEQFF. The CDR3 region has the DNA TGTGCCAGCATGGTCTACAATGAGCAGTTCTTC. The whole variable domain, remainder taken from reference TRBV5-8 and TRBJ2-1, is EAGVTQSPTHLIKTRGQQATLRCSPISGHTSVYWYQQALGLGLQFLLWYDEGEERNRGNFPPRFSGRQFPNYSSELNVNALELEDSALYLCASMVYNEQFFGPGTRLTVL.

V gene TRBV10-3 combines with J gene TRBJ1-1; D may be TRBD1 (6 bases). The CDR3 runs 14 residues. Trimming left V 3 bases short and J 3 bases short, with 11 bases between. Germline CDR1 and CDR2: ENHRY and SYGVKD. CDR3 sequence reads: CAISEWGADTEAFF. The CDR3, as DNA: TGTGCCATCAGTGAATGGGGGGCAGACACTGAAGCTTTCTTT.

CDR3 protein: CASSQDGWAGTNTEAFF. DNA for the CDR3: TGCGCCAGCAGTCAAGATGGCTGGGCAGGTACGAACACTGAAGCTTTCTTT. The chain combines TRBV23-1 with TRBJ1-1; D call uncertain. TRBV23-1 counts as an open reading frame of uncertain function. This CDR3 comprises 17 residues. Deletions cut 2 bases from V and 1 base from J, with 17 bases between.

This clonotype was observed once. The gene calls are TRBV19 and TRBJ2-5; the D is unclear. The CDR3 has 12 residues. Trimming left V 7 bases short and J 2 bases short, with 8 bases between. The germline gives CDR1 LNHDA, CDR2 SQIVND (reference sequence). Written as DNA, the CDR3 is TGTGCCAGTAAAGGGCTGCAAGAGACCCAGTACTTC. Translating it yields CASKGLQETQYF.

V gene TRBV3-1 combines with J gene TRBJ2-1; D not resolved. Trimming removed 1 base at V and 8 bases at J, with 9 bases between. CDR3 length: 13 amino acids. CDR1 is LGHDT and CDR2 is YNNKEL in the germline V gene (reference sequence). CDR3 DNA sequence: TGTGCCAGCAGCCAAGTGGTTAACCATGAGCAGTTCTTC. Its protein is CASSQVVNHEQFF.

The CDR3 here is CASSYLSGDNQPQHF. The CDR3 DNA reads TGTGCCAGCAGTTACTTATCAGGGGACAATCAGCCCCAGCATTTT. J is TRBJ1-5 and V is TRBV6-2 or TRBV6-3, with a weak D call TRBD1 (6 bases). V gave up 1 base and J gave up 3 bases, with 10 bases separating them. Per germline, CDR1 MNHEY and CDR2 SVGEGT. The CDR3 extends over 15 amino acids.

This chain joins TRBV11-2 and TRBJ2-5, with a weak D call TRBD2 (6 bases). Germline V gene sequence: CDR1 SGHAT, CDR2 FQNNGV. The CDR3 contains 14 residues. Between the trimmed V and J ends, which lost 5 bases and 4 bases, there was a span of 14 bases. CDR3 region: CASSRAGRVETQYF. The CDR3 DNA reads TGTGCCAGCAGCCGCGCGGGAAGGGTAGAGACCCAGTACTTC.

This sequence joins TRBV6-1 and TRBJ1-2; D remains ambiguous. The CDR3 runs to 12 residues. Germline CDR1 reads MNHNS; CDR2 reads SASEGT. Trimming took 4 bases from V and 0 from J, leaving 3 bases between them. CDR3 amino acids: CASSVANYGYTF. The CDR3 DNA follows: TGTGCCAGCAGTGTGGCTAACTATGGCTACACCTTC.

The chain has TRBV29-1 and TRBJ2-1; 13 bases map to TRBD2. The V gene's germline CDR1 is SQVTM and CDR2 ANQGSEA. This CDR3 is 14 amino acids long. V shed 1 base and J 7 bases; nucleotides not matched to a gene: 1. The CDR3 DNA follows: TGCAGCGTTGAAGGGACTAGCGGGAGTAATGAGCAGTTCTTC. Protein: CSVEGTSGSNEQFF.

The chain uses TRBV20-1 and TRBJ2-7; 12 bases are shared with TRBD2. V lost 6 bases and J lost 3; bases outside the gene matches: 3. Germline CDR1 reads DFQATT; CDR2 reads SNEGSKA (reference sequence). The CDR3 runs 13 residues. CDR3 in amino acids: CSATGLAGYEQYF. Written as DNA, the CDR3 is TGCAGTGCAACGGGACTAGCGGGCTACGAGCAGTACTTC.

CDR3 region: CASSQALTGAYNEQFF. CDR3 bases: TGCGCCAGCAGTCAAGCATTAACGGGTGCCTACAATGAGCAGTTCTTC. The chain uses TRBV23-1 and TRBJ2-1; D is unresolved. TRBV23-1 is an ORF for which the function is uncertain. The V end lost 2 bases, the J end lost 2 bases, and 13 bases lay between the germline ends. This CDR3 has 16 residues.

Written as DNA, the CDR3 is TGCAGTGCTAGAGAAAGAAGGGGCGCGGACAGTGGAAACACCATATATTTT. This codes for CSARERRGADSGNTIYF. The chain carries TRBV20-1 and TRBJ1-3, with a possible D match to TRBD1 (6 bases). The V and J ends lost 0 bases and 3 bases respectively, with 18 bases between them. Per germline, CDR1 DFQATT and CDR2 SNEGSKA (reference sequence). The CDR3 spans 17 residues.

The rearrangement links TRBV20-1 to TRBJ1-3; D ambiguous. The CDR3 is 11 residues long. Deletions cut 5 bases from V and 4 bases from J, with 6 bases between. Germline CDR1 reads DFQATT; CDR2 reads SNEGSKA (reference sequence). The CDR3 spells CSAPVGNTIYF. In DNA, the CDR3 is TGCAGTGCTCCAGTGGGAAACACCATATATTTT.

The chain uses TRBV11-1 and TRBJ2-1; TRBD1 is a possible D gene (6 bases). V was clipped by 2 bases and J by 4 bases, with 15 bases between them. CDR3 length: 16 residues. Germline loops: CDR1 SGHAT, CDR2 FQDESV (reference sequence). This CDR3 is CASSLLGQIRYNEQFF. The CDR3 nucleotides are TGTGCCAGCAGCTTACTCGGACAGATTCGATACAATGAGCAGTTCTTC.

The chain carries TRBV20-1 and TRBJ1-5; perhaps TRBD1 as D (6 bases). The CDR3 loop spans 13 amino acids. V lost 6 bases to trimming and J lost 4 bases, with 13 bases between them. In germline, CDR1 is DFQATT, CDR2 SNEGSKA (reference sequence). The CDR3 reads CSATGTSNQPQHF. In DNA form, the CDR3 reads TGCAGTGCAACAGGGACCTCTAATCAGCCCCAGCATTTT.